The 16 T cell receptor beta chains given below trace back to one sample, sequenced in a study of tissue T cells after allogeneic stem cell transplantation. TCRdb's copy holds only in-frame clones and misses some; the assay was immunoSEQ multiplex PCR. The table has 8,000 to 10,000 clones, less than 65% seen once. This material consisted of tissue from the jejunum, taken at autopsy. The origin of the receptors is a woman between 18 and 55 years old with breast cancer.

The chain carries TRBV5-4 and TRBJ2-2; weak D call: TRBD1 (5 bases). Between the trimmed V and J ends, which lost 1 base and 6 bases, there was a span of 10 bases. The length of the CDR3 is 14 residues. Germline V lookup: CDR1 SGHNT, CDR2 YYREEE (reference sequence). The CDR3 DNA follows: TGTGCCAGCAGCTTGTTGTGGGGCTCCGGGGAGCTGTTTTTT. Translated: CASSLLWGSGELFF.

In its sample, this clone was seen once. This chain links TRBV7-3 with TRBJ2-3; 8 nucleotides align to TRBD1. V was clipped by 4 bases and J by 6 bases; unmatched bases: 9. The CDR3 has 15 residues. Germline V lookup: CDR1 SGHTA, CDR2 FQGTGA. CDR3 region: CASSSTVSGGDTQYF. In nucleotides, the CDR3 is TGTGCCAGCAGCTCTACAGTTTCAGGGGGCGATACGCAGTATTTT.

This chain links TRBV7-3 with TRBJ2-3, with TRBD2 matching over 7 bases. The CDR3 totals 15 residues. Unmatched junction bases numbered 2, after V lost 2 bases and J lost 0 bases. In germline, CDR1 is SGHTA, CDR2 FQGTGA. The CDR3 sequence: CASSLLAVSTDTQYF. CDR3 in DNA: TGTGCCAGCAGCTTACTAGCGGTCAGCACAGATACGCAGTATTTT.

The chain links TRBV5-6 to TRBJ2-7; unclear D gene. The CDR3 consists of 13 residues. The V end lost 2 bases, the J end lost 4 bases, and 10 bases lay between the germline ends. In germline, CDR1 is SGHDT, CDR2 YYEEEE. CDR3 bases: TGTGCCAGCAGCTTTCAGTCGCGATACGAGCAGTACTTC. Amino acid sequence: CASSFQSRYEQYF.

The chain couples TRBV5-1 to TRBJ2-7; maybe TRBD2 (6 bases). The CDR3 is made up of 14 amino acids. Per germline, CDR1 SGHRS and CDR2 YFSETQ. Trimming stripped 3 bases from V and 7 bases from J, with 17 bases between. In DNA form, the CDR3 reads TGCGCCAGCAGCTCAGGTCGGGGAGGAGAAGAGCAGTACTTC. This codes for CASSSGRGGEEQYF.

The CDR3: CASSAADTEAFF. CDR3 nucleotide sequence: TGTGCCAGCAGTGCAGCGGACACTGAAGCTTTCTTT. The chain uses TRBV2 and TRBJ1-1, with D unclear. Germline V gene sequence: CDR1 SNHLY, CDR2 FYNNEI. V lost 4 bases, J lost 3 bases, and 6 bases lay in between. The CDR3 runs 12 residues. Full variable domain (rest looked up from reference TRBV2 and TRBJ1-1): EPEVTQTPSHQVTQMGQEVILRCVPISNHLYFYWYRQILGQKVEFLVSFYNNEISEKSEIFDDQFSVERPDGSNFTLKIRSTKLEDSAMYFCASSAADTEAFFGQGTRLTVV.

This rearrangement joins TRBV15 to TRBJ2-7; D gene ambiguous. V lost 0 bases to trimming and J lost 5 bases, with 11 bases between them. Germline CDR1 reads LNHNV; CDR2 reads YYDKDF (reference sequence). This CDR3 has 14 residues. CDR3 region: CATSRDATGHEQYF. The CDR3, as DNA: TGTGCCACCAGCAGAGATGCTACTGGCCACGAGCAGTACTTC.

This clone was seen only a few times. V and J are TRBV19 and TRBJ2-5; D is uncertain. V dropped 7 bases and J dropped 0 bases, with 12 bases sitting between them. The V gene's germline CDR1 is LNHDA and CDR2 SQIVND (reference sequence). CDR3 size: 14 residues. CDR3 amino acids: CASKGSPYQETQYF. The CDR3 DNA sequence: TGTGCCAGTAAGGGCAGCCCGTACCAAGAGACCCAGTACTTC.

The chain employs TRBV10-3 and TRBJ2-3; perhaps TRBD1 as D (7 bases). Trimming shortened V by 5 bases and J by 3 bases, and 15 bases separated the two germline ends. Germline V lookup: CDR1 ENHRY, CDR2 SYGVKD. This CDR3 spans 15 amino acids. CDR3 protein: CAISRQGGGTDTQYF. Written as DNA, the CDR3 is TGTGCCATCAGTAGACAGGGAGGAGGGACAGATACGCAGTATTTT.

This chain uses TRBV2 with TRBJ2-7, with 7 positions matching TRBD1. V trimming: 4 bases; J trimming: 6 bases; junction bases outside the gene matches: 3. This CDR3 is built from 12 residues. Germline V CDR1 and CDR2: SNHLY, FYNNEI. The chain's CDR3 is CASSADRTEQYF. The CDR3 nucleotides read TGTGCCAGCAGTGCGGACAGGACCGAGCAGTACTTC.

The V gene is TRBV6-1, the J gene TRBJ1-4, with TRBD1 identical over 7 bases. The CDR3 has 14 amino acids. J gave up 5 bases and V 5 bases, and 5 bases lay outside the gene matches. CDR1 and CDR2 from the germline V gene are MNHNS and SASEGT. CDR3 protein: CASSFVGQNEKLFF. CDR3 in DNA: TGTGCCAGCAGTTTCGTGGGACAGAATGAAAAACTGTTTTTT.

This chain joins TRBV11-3 and TRBJ1-2; D perhaps matches TRBD1 (5 bases). Trimming cost V 4 bases and J 0 bases, with 18 bases left between them. The germline V gene has CDR1 SGHNT and CDR2 YENEEA. The CDR3 consists of 17 residues. The CDR3 DNA sequence: TGTGCCAGCAGCTGGGACGGTTGGTCCAGTTCTAACTATGGCTACACCTTC. Its translation is CASSWDGWSSSNYGYTF.

The rearrangement uses TRBV29-1 and TRBJ2-3; either TRBD1 or TRBD2 may supply D (5 bases each). V lost 3 bases, J lost 2 bases, and 9 bases lay in between. The CDR3 is made up of 13 amino acids. Germline values: CDR1 SQVTM, CDR2 ANQGSEA. CDR3 DNA sequence: TGCAGCGTTGAGGGACGGACCACAGATACGCAGTATTTT. It specifies CSVEGRTTDTQYF.

A note on this clone: Other DNA sequences within the sample encode an identical CDR3. The chain carries TRBV9 and TRBJ2-2, with 8 bases identical to TRBD2. Trimming removed 0 bases from V and 0 bases from J; junction bases left unmatched: 4. The germline CDR1 and CDR2 sequences are SGDLS and YYNGEE. This CDR3 comprises 17 residues. The CDR3 sequence: CASSVGPGLANTGELFF. CDR3 DNA sequence: TGTGCCAGCAGCGTAGGTCCGGGACTAGCGAACACCGGGGAGCTGTTTTTT.

The rearrangement uses TRBV7-2 and TRBJ2-1, with 7 bases identical to TRBD2. Trimming at V came to 1 base and at J to 5 bases, leaving 2 bases not matched to a gene. Germline values: CDR1 SGHTA, CDR2 FQGNSA. This CDR3 has 14 residues. CDR3 loop: CASSLERDHNEQFF. The CDR3 nucleotides read TGTGCCAGCAGCTTAGAGCGGGACCACAATGAGCAGTTCTTC. The full variable domain, in which reference TRBV7-2 and TRBJ2-1 provide the parts outside the CDR3, is GAGVSQSPSNKVTEKGKDVELRCDPISGHTALYWYRQSLGQGLEFLIYFQGNSAPDKSGLPSDRFSAERTGGSVSTLTIQRTQQEDSAVYLCASSLERDHNEQFFGPGTRLTVL.

The chain combines TRBV28 with TRBJ1-5; D is ambiguous. This CDR3 is 13 amino acids long. CDR1 is MDHEN and CDR2 is SYDVKM in the germline V gene. V was shortened by 2 bases and J by 9 bases, with 11 bases between the two germline ends. This chain's CDR3 is CASSLMMAGPQHF. The CDR3 region has the DNA TGTGCCAGCAGTTTAATGATGGCGGGGCCCCAGCATTTT.